Following are 26 T cell receptor beta chains from one sample sequenced in a study of blood T cell repertoires in COVID-19 (dated by TCRdb to 2019 to 2021). To prepare the library, the immunoSEQ multiplex PCR assay was applied. The table comes from immuneACCESS by way of TCRdb, which keeps in-frame sequences with V and J called. Part of the clones is missing from these tables; in studies checked, under half for an unresolved V gene and the rest for unknown reasons. The sample table contains 150,000 to 200,000 clones; only one count was recorded for approximately 90% of them. Around a fifth of the sample belongs to the ten largest clones. The source material was peripheral blood. The receptor set was obtained from a man aged 60-69 years with active or convalescent COVID-19.

The chain recombines TRBV6-2 or TRBV6-3 with TRBJ2-7, with 10 bases fitting TRBD2. V lost 6 bases and J lost 3; bases outside the gene matches: 14. The CDR3 runs to 17 residues. Germline V gives CDR1 MNHEY, CDR2 SVGEGT. This chain's CDR3 is CASSLIAGGSWSYEQYF. In DNA form, the CDR3 reads TGTGCCAGCAGCCTCATAGCGGGGGGCTCGTGGAGCTACGAGCAGTACTTC.

The chain carries TRBV14 and TRBJ2-4; 7 positions match TRBD2. Germline lookup yields CDR1 SGHDN and CDR2 FVKESK. The CDR3 covers 18 residues. The V segment lost 3 bases and the J segment 0 bases; nucleotides outside the gene matches: 11. The CDR3 region is CASSQAFSAGEAKNIQYF. CDR3 nucleotide sequence: TGTGCCAGCAGCCAGGCGTTCTCGGCGGGGGAAGCCAAAAACATTCAGTACTTC.

This rearrangement joins TRBV9 to TRBJ2-1, with TRBD2 identical over 11 bases. Per the germline V gene, CDR1 is SGDLS and CDR2 is YYNGEE. This CDR3 contains 15 residues. V lost 3 bases, J lost 5 bases, and 4 bases stayed unmatched. The CDR3 reads CASSARLAGNNEQFF. As DNA, the CDR3 is TGTGCCAGCAGCGCTCGACTAGCGGGGAACAATGAGCAGTTCTTC. The variable domain in full, with the rest retrieved from reference TRBV9 and TRBJ2-1, is DSGVTQTPKHLITATGQRVTLRCSPRSGDLSVYWYQQSLDQGLQFLIQYYNGEERAKGNILERFSAQQFPDLHSELNLSSLELGDSALYFCASSARLAGNNEQFFGPGTRLTVL.

The V and J genes are TRBV6-5 and TRBJ1-3, with unresolved D. The V and J ends lost 6 bases and 4 bases respectively, with 13 bases between them. The CDR3 sequence is 14 residues long. Germline V CDR1 and CDR2: MNHEY, SVGAGI. The CDR3 region is CASRNSESGNTIYF. CDR3 nucleotide sequence: TGTGCCAGCAGGAATAGTGAATCCGGAAACACCATATATTTT.

Here the CDR3 reads CAISEGDRAYTF. CDR3 DNA sequence: TGTGCCATCAGTGAAGGCGACAGGGCCTACACCTTC. The genes are TRBV10-3 and TRBJ1-2; 7 nucleotides line up with TRBD1. The germline V gene has CDR1 ENHRY and CDR2 SYGVKD. Trimming cost V 3 bases and J 10 bases; bases outside gene matches: 5. The CDR3 has 12 amino acids.

The chain recombines TRBV5-5 with TRBJ2-7, with 7 bases matching TRBD1. Germline values: CDR1 SGHKS, CDR2 YYEKEE (reference sequence). The CDR3 sequence is 17 residues long. The ends lost 0 bases at V and 1 base at J; junction bases unmatched: 10. This chain's CDR3 is CASSLGPGTVTSYEQYF. The CDR3 DNA follows: TGTGCCAGCAGCTTGGGCCCCGGGACAGTCACATCCTACGAGCAGTACTTC.

Only a few counts were recorded for this clone. As DNA, the CDR3 is TGTGCCATCGGACTAGCGGGGGGACCCACAGATACGCAGTATTTT. Its translation: CAIGLAGGPTDTQYF. The chain carries TRBV3-1 (or the pseudogene TRBV3-2) and TRBJ2-3; 14 bases are shared with TRBD2. CDR3 size: 15 residues. Trimming removed 10 bases from V and 2 bases from J; junction bases left unmatched: 5. The germline V gene has CDR1 LGHDT and CDR2 YNNKEL (reference sequence).

The chain uses TRBV19 and TRBJ2-1; 8 positions match TRBD2. V shed 6 bases, J shed 7 bases, and the junction held 8 bases outside the gene matches. The CDR3 totals 14 residues. The germline gives CDR1 LNHDA, CDR2 SQIVND (reference sequence). CDR3 residues: CASSSSGGLNEQFF. The CDR3 region has the DNA TGTGCCAGTAGCTCCAGCGGGGGATTAAATGAGCAGTTCTTC.

The chain recombines TRBV12-5 with TRBJ1-4; 12 bases align to TRBD1. The germline gives CDR1 LGHNT, CDR2 FRNRAP. The CDR3 length is 16 residues. V shed 5 bases, J shed 7 bases, and the junction held 8 bases outside the gene matches. CDR3 loop: CASGPGQGASSEKLFF. The CDR3 DNA follows: TGTGCTAGTGGTCCGGGACAGGGGGCCTCGAGTGAAAAACTGTTTTTT.

CDR3 in DNA: TGTGCCAGCAGCCAAGGGACTAGCGGGGGGGGCCACCGGGAGCTGTTTTTT. It yields the protein CASSQGTSGGGHRELFF. V is TRBV4-2 and J is TRBJ2-2; TRBD2 matches at 15 bases. This CDR3 has 17 amino acids. V shed 1 base, J shed 9 bases, and the junction held 6 bases outside the gene matches. Germline lookup yields CDR1 LGHNA and CDR2 YNFKEQ.

This chain connects TRBV7-9 to TRBJ1-2; no clear D. From germline, CDR1 is SEHNR and CDR2 FQNEAQ (reference sequence). This CDR3 is 14 amino acids long. Trimming took 1 base from V and 4 from J, leaving 10 bases between them. CDR3 loop: CASSLGEVAYGYTF. CDR3 DNA sequence: TGTGCCAGCAGCTTAGGAGAGGTGGCCTATGGCTACACCTTC.

The V and J genes are TRBV5-1 and TRBJ2-2; 8 bases match TRBD2. Germline values: CDR1 SGHRS, CDR2 YFSETQ. Germline trimming cut 3 bases from V and 5 bases from J; bases unmatched to any gene: 9. This CDR3 comprises 16 residues. Written as DNA, the CDR3 is TGCGCCAGCAGCTGGCACACTAGCGGCCCGACCGGGGAGCTGTTTTTT. Residues: CASSWHTSGPTGELFF.

This clone came up once. CDR3 coding DNA: TGTGCCAGCAGCGGAGAGATTGGTAATGAGCAGTTCTTC. Amino acid sequence: CASSGEIGNEQFF. The chain is built from TRBV9 and TRBJ2-1, with D unclear. The ends were cut back, 3 bases at V and 7 bases at J, with 11 bases in the middle. Germline-derived CDR1 and CDR2 are SGDLS and YYNGEE. This CDR3 has 13 amino acids.

This chain uses TRBV27 with TRBJ1-2; D remains ambiguous. The CDR3 consists of 16 residues. V lost 4 bases and J 0 bases, leaving 15 bases between the germline ends. The germline V gene encodes CDR1 MNHEY and CDR2 SMNVEV (reference sequence). The CDR3 bases are TGTGCCAGCAGTTCCGGAGGTGCCCCCGCTAACTATGGCTACACCTTC. Translating gives CASSSGGAPANYGYTF.

The rearrangement uses TRBV24-1 and TRBJ2-7; D might be TRBD2 (6 bases). CDR1 and CDR2 from the germline V gene are KGHDR and SFDVKD. This CDR3 contains 15 residues. V lost 3 bases to trimming and J lost 2 bases, with 13 bases between them. CDR3 loop: CATSDAGRGAYEQYF. CDR3 sequence (DNA): TGTGCCACCAGTGATGCGGGGCGCGGAGCCTACGAGCAGTACTTC.

The CDR3: CASSLTGTGVSYEQYF. The CDR3 nucleotides read TGCGCCAGCAGCCTTACCGGGACAGGGGTCTCCTACGAGCAGTACTTC. This chain uses TRBV5-1 with TRBJ2-7; 10 bases agree with TRBD1. The V gene's germline CDR1 is SGHRS and CDR2 YFSETQ. Unmatched junction bases numbered 7, after V lost 4 bases and J lost 0 bases. The CDR3 is 16 amino acids.

The V and J genes are TRBV5-5 and TRBJ1-6, with D possibly being TRBD1 (5 bases). Trimming left V 2 bases short and J 0 bases short, with 18 bases between. The CDR3 totals 19 residues. Germline V gene lookup returns CDR1 SGHKS and CDR2 YYEKEE (reference sequence). For the CDR3, the DNA is TGTGCCAGCAGCTTTAGGACCGGGGACTTTAGCTCCTATAATTCACCCCTCCACTTT. It codes for CASSFRTGDFSSYNSPLHF.

This chain uses TRBV6-1 with TRBJ1-5; D is possibly TRBD1 (5 bases). The CDR3 contains 13 residues. Germline values: CDR1 MNHNS, CDR2 SASEGT. With 3 bases removed from V and 8 bases from J, the gap between germline ends came to 11 bases. CDR3 sequence (DNA): TGTGCCAGCAGTGATAGCAGGGTAAAGCCCCAGCATTTT. Translating it yields CASSDSRVKPQHF.

The chain is built from TRBV7-6 and TRBJ2-2, with D tentatively TRBD2 (6 bases). Germline values: CDR1 SGHVS, CDR2 FNYEAQ. The CDR3 is 13 residues long. Between the trimmed V and J ends, which lost 5 bases and 5 bases, there was a span of 9 bases. CDR3 coding DNA: TGTGCCAGCAGCCGGCGGGGAACCGGGGAGCTGTTTTTT. Translating it yields CASSRRGTGELFF.

The sample holds a few counts of this clone. The CDR3 loop is CASSIARRGSETQYF. The CDR3 DNA follows: TGTGCCAGTAGTATAGCTCGCAGGGGCAGCGAGACCCAGTACTTC. The chain recombines TRBV19 with TRBJ2-5, with D possibly matching TRBD1 (6 bases). The length of the CDR3 is 15 residues. Germline V gene lookup returns CDR1 LNHDA and CDR2 SQIVND (reference sequence). V lost 1 base and J lost 5, with 14 bases in between.

The chain has TRBV3-1 (or the pseudogene TRBV3-2) and TRBJ2-2, with a possible D match to TRBD1 (6 bases). Between the trimmed V and J ends, which lost 5 bases and 4 bases, there was a span of 11 bases. Germline CDR1 LGHDT, CDR2 YNNKEL (reference sequence). This CDR3 region has 14 residues. The CDR3 DNA reads TGTGCCAGCAGCTGGGGGACATCCACCGGGGAGCTGTTTTTT. Translating it yields CASSWGTSTGELFF.

The gene calls are TRBV5-6 and TRBJ1-5; no clear D gene. The CDR3 sequence is 15 residues long. The germline V gene has CDR1 SGHDT and CDR2 YYEEEE. V dropped 1 base and J dropped 0 bases, with 8 bases sitting between them. The CDR3 reads CASSLNSFSNQPQHF. The CDR3 nucleotides are TGTGCCAGCAGCTTGAACAGTTTTAGCAATCAGCCCCAGCATTTT.

This clone occurred a few times. The V call is TRBV20-1, the J call TRBJ1-1, with 7 nucleotides matching TRBD1. V shed 5 bases and J 6 bases; nucleotides not matched to a gene: 3. There are 11 residues in the CDR3. Germline CDR1 is DFQATT and CDR2 is SNEGSKA (reference sequence). CDR3 residues: CSALGQAEAFF. In nucleotides, the CDR3 is TGCAGTGCTCTTGGACAGGCTGAAGCTTTCTTT.

The chain employs TRBV25-1 and TRBJ2-1, with 7 bases fitting TRBD1. This CDR3 has 18 residues. Germline CDR1 reads MGHDK; CDR2 reads SYGVNS. J was trimmed by 4 bases and V by 5 bases; bases with no gene match: 17. The CDR3 DNA is TGTGCCAGCAGTCCAAAACCCCCCTCAGGGACAGTTTACAATGAGCAGTTCTTC. It specifies CASSPKPPSGTVYNEQFF.

This rearrangement joins TRBV10-3 to TRBJ1-3, with 10 nucleotides matching TRBD1. V lost 0 bases to trimming and J lost 2 bases; unmatched junction nucleotides: 4. This CDR3 has 17 residues. Germline CDR1 is ENHRY and CDR2 is SYGVKD. Here the CDR3 DNA reads TGTGCCATCAGTGAGTCCACCGGGACAGGGGCTGGAAACACCATATATTTT. Its protein product is CAISESTGTGAGNTIYF.

Of note for this clone: A junction end diverges from the germline sequence, so it may reflect a read error. The CDR3 reads CASTYRGTPSF. The DNA for the CDR3 is TGTGCCAGCACCTATAGGGGGACACCCTCCTTC. The chain uses TRBV12-3 or TRBV12-4 and TRBJ1-2, with a possible D match to TRBD1 (6 bases). The CDR3 runs 11 residues.